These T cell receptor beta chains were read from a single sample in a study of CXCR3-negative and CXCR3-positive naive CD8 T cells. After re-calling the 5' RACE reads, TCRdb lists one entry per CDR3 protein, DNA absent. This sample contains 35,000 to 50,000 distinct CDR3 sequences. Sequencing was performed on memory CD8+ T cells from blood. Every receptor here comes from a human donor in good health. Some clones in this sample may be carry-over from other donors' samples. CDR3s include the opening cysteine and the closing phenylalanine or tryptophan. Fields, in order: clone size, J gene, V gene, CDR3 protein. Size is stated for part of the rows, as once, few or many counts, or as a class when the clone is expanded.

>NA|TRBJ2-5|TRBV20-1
CSARWDRVEETQYF
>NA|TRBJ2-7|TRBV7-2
CASSSGDWYLRYEQYF
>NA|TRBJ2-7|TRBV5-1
CASSFSAGQNYEQYF
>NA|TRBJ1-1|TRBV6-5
CASSYSRTGKAFF
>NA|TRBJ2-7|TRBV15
CATSSPGTAYEQYF
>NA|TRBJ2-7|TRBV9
CASSAGQGSEQYF
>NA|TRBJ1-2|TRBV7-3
CASSPGPRDHYGYTF
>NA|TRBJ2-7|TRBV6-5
CAVGRLTSYEQYF
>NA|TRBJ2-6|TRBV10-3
CAISEQGSGANVLTF
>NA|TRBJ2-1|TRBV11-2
CASSLTTSGVYNEQFF
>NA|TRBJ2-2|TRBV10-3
CAILKAGNTGELFF
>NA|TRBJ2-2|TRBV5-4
CASSLGSMRGFTGELFF
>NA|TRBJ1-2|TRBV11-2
CARVGEMEYTF
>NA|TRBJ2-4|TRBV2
CASRTSDTAKNIQYF
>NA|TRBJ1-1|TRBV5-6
CASSPTGGVGTEAFF
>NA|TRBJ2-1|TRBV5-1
CASSFQEFLYNEQFF
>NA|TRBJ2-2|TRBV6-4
CASSEGGPANTGELFF
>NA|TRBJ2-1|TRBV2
CASSLRDISYNEQFF
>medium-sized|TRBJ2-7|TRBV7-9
CASSPPTGDYEQYF
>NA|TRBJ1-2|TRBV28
CASSLNRGLHYGYTF
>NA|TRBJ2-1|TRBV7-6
CASSLAAGAFLNEQFF
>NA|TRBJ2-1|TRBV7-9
CASSSRPGHQLYNEQFF
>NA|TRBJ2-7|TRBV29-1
CSIPGQGPYEQYF
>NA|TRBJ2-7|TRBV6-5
CASSFDRQGLYEQYF
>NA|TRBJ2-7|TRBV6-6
CASSSNGRVGYEQYF
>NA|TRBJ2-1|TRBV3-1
CASSSAGVEQFF
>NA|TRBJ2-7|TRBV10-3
CAISDPEVYEQYF
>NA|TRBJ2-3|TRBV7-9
CASSFIDSGTDTQYF
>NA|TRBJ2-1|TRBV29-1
CSVGAGVSYNEQFF